This T cell receptor (beta chain) was recovered during a study of cytomegalovirus exposure and HLA in healthy donors. General study points: A missense DCLRE1C variant was associated with V- and J-gene trimming of TCR beta chains in a later analysis, and an independent cohort replicated the association. In a later analysis, HLA-associated TCR beta chains were more clonally expanded than equally common others. Presence/absence analyses supposed approximately even sequencing depth among donors. In a later analysis, HLA-C alleles had the fewest associated TCRs, DRB1 alleles the most.

The J segment lost 4 bases and the V segment lost 1 base, leaving 6 bases of the junction unmatched. CDR1 is SEHNR, CDR2 FQNEAQ, per germline (reference sequence). CDR3 size: 15 residues. A remark on this clone: Antigen specificity is unknown.

A multiplex PCR was run with 60 Vbeta primers and 13 Jbeta primers. Profiling relied on immunoSEQ multiplex PCR, and the TCRdb table lists in-frame clones only, not all of them. The sample contains tens of thousands of clones, over 65% of which appear only once. This sequence joins TRBV7-9 and TRBJ2-7; 8 bases line up with TRBD1. This clonotype was sampled from a woman in her thirties or forties in good health and CMV-seropositive. Sequenced material: PBMCs. This CDR3 is CASSLGDRGKYEQYF. CDR3 nucleotides: TGTGCCAGCAGCTTAGGTGACAGGGGCAAGTACGAGCAGTACTTC.